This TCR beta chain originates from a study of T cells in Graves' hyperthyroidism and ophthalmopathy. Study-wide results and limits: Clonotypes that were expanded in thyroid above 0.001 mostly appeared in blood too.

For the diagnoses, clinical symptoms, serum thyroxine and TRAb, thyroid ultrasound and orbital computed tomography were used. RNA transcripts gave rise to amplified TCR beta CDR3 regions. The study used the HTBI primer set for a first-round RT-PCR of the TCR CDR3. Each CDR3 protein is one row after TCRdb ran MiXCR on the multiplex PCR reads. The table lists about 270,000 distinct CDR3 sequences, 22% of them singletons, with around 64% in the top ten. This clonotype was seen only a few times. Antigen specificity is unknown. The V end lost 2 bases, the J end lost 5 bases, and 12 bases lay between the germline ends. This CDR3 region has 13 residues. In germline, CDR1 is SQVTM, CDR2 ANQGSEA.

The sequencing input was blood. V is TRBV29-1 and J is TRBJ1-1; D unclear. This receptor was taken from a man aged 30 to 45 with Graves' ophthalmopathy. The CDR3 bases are TGCAGCGTTGAAAACTGGGAGGGTACTGAAGCTTTCTTT. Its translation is CSVENWEGTEAFF.